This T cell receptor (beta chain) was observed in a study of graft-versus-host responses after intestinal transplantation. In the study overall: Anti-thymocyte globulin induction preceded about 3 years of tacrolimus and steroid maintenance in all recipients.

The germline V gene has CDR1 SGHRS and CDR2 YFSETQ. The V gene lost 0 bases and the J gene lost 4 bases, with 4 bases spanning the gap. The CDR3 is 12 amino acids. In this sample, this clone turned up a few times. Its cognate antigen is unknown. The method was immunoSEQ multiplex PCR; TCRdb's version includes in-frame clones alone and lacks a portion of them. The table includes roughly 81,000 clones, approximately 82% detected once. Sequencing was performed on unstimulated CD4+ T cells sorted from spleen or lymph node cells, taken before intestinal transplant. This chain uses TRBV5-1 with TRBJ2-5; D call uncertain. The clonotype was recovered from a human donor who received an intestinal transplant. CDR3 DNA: TGCGCCAGCAGCTTGGCCTTAGAGACCCAGTACTTC. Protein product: CASSLALETQYF. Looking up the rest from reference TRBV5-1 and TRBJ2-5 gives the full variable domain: KAGVTQTPRYLIKTRGQQVTLSCSPISGHRSVSWYQQTPGQGLQFLFEYFSETQRNKGNFPGRFSGRQFSNSRSEMNVSTLELGDSALYLCASSLALETQYFGPGTRLLVL.